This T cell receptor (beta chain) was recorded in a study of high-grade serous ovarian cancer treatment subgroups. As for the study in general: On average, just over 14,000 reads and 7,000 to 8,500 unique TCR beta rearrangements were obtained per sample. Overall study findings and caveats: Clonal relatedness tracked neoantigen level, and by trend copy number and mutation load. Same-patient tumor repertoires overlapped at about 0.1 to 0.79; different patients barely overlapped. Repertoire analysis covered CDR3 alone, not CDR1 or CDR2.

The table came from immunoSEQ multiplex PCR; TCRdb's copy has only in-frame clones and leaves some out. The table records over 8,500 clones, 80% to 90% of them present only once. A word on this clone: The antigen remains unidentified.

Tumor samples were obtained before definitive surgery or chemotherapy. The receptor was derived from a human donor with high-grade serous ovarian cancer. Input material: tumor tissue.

CDR3 coding DNA: TGTGCCAGCAGCCAAGATTCCGGGAGAAACACCATATATTTT. It specifies CASSQDSGRNTIYF. This chain connects TRBV4-2 to TRBJ1-3, with D hard to call. V shed 0 bases and J shed 5 bases, with 8 bases lying between them. The CDR3 length is 14 residues. CDR1 and CDR2 from the germline V gene are LGHNA and YNFKEQ.